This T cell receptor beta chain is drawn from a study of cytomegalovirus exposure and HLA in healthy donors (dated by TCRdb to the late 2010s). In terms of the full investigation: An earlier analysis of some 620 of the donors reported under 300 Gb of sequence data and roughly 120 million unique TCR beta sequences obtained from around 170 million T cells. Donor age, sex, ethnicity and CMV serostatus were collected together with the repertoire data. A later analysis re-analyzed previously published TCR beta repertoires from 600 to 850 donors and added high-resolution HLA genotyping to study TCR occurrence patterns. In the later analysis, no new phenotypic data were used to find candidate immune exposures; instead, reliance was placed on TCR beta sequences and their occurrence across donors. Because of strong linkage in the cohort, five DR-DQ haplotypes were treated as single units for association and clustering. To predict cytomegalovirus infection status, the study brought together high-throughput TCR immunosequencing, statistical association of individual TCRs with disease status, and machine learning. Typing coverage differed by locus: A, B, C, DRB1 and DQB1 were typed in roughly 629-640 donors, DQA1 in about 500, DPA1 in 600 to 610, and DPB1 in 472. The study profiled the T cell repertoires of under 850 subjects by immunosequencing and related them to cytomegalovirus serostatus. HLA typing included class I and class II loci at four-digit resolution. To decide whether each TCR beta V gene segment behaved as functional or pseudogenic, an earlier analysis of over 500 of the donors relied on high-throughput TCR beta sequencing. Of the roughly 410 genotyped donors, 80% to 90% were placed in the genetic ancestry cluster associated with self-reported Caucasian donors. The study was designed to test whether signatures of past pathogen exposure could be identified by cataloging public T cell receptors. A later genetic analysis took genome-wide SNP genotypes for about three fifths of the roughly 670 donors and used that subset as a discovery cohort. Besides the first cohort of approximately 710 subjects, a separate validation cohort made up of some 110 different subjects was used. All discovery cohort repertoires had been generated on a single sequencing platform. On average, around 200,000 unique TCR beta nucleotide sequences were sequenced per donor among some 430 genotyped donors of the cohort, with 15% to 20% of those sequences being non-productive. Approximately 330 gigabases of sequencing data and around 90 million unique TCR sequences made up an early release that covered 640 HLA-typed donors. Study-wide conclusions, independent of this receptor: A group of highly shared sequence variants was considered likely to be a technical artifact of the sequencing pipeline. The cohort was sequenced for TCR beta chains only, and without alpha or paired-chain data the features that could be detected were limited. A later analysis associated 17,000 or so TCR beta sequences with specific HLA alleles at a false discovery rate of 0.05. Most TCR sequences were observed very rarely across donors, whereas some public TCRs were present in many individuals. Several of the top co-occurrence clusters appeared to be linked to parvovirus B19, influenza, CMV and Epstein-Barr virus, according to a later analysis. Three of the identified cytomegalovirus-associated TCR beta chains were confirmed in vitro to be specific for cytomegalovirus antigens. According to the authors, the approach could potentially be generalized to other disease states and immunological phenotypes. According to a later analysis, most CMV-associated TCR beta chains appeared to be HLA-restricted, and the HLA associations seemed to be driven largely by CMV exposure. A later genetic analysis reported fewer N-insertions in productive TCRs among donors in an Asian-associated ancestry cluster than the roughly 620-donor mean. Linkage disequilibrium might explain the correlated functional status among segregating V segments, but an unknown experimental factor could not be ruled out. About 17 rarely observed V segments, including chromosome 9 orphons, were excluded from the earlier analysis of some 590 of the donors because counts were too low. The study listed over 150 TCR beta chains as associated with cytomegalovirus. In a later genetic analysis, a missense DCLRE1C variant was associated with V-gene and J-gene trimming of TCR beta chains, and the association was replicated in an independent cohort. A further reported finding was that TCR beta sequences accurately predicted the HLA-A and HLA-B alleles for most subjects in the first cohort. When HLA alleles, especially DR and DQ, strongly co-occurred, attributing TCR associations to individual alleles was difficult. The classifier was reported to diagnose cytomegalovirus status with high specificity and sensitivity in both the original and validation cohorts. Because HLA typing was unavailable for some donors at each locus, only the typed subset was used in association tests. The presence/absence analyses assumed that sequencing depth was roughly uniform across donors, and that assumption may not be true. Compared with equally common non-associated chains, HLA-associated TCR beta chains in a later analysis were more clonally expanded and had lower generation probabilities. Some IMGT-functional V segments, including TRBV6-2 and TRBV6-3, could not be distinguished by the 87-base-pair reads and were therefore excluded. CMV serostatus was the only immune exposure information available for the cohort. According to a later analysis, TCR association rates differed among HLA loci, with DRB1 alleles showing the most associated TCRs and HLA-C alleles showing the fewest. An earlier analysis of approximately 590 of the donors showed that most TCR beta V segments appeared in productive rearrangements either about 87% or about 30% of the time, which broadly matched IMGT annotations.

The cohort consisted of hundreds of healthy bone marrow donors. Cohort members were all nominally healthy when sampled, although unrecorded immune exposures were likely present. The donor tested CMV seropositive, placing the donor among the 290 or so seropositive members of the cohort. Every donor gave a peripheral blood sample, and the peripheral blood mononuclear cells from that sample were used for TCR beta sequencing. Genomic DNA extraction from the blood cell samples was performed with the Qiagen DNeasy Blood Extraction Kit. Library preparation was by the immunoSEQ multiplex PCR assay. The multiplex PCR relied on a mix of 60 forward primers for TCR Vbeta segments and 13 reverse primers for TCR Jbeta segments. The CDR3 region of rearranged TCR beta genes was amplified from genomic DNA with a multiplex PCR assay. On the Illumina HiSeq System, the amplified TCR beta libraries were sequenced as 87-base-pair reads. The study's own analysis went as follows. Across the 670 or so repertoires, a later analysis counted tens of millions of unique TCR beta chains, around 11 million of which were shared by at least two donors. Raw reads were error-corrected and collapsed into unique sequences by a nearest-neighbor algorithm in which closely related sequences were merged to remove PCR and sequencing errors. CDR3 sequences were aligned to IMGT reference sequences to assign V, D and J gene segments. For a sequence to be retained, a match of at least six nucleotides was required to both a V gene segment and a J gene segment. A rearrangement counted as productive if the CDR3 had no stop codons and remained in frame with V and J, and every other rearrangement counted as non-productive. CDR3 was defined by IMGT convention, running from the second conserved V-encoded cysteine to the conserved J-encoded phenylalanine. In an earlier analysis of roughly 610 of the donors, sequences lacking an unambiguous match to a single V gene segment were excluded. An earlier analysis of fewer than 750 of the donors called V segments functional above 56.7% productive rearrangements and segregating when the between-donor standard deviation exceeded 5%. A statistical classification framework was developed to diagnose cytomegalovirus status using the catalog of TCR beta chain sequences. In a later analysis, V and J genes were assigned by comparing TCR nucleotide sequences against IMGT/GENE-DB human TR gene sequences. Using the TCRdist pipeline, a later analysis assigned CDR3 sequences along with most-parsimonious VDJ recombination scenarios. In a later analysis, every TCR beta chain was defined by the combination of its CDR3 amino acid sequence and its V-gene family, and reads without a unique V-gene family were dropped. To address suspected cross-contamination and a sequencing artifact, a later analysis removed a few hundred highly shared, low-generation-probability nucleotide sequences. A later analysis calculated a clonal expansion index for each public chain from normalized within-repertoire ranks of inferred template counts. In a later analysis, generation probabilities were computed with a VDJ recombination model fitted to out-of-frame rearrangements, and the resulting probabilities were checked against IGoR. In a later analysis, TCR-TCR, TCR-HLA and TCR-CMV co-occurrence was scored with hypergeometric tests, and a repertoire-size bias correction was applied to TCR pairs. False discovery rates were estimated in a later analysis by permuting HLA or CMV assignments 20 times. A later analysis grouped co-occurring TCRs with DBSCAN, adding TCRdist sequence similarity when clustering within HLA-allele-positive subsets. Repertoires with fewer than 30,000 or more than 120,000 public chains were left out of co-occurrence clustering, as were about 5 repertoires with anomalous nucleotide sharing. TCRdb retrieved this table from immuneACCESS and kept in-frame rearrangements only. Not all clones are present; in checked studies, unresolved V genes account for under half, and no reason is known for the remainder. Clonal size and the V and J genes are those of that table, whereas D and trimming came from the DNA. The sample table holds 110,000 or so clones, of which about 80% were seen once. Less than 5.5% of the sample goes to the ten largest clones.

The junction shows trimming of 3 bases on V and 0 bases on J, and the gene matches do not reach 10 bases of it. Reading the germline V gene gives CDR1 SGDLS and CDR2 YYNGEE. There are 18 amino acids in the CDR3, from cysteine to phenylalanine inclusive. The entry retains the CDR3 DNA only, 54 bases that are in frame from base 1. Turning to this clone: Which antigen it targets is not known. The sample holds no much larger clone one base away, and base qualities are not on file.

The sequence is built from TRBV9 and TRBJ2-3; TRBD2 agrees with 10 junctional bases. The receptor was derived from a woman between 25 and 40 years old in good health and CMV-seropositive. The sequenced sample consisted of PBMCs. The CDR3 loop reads CASSGFHSGGLSTDTQYF. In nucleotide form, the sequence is TGTGCCAGCAGCGGCTTTCATAGCGGGGGGCTTAGCACAGATACGCAGTATTTT.